This T cell receptor (beta chain) stems from a study of identical twins. One entry per CDR3 protein results from TCRdb running MiXCR on the 5' RACE reads. The sample holds approximately 230,000 distinct CDR3 sequences, roughly 13% seen once. This CDR3 comprises 13 residues. V was cut by 3 bases and J by 4 bases, with 9 bases left in between. This clonotype showed up many times. Its matching antigen is unknown. Study-wide results and caveats: The models gave estimates that fell short of the out-of-frame TCR alpha sharing seen in monozygotic twins.

The chain joins TRBV12-3 or TRBV12-4 to TRBJ2-5; D possibly corresponds to TRBD1 (5 bases). The receptor comes from a woman under 30 in good health. The source material was memory (CD45RO+) T cells sorted from blood. CDR3 in DNA: TGTGCCAGCAGTTTCAACAGGAGAGAGACCCAGTACTTC. The encoded protein is CASSFNRRETQYF.